The 16 T cell receptor beta chains presented below share a single source sample, sequenced in a study of T-cell reconstitution after alpha-beta-depleted transplantation in children. Construction of the TCRbeta library involved unique molecular identifiers. TCRdb reprocessed the PCR reads via MiXCR and lists one record per CDR3 protein. The data show 350,000 to 500,000 distinct CDR3 sequences, with about 40% seen just once and under 35% held by the top ten. This specimen consisted of PBMCs, obtained before TCRalphabeta/CD19-depleted stem cell transplant. Receptors originate from a girl aged 2-10 years with aplastic anemia, due to receive a stem cell transplant.

The sample holds many counts of this clonotype. The J gene is TRBJ2-3, the V gene TRBV5-6, with D maybe TRBD1 (6 bases). V was pared by 2 bases and J by 4 bases, with 14 bases between. The CDR3 runs to 15 residues. The germline gives CDR1 SGHDT, CDR2 YYEEEE. The CDR3 region is CASSFGMGAPDTQYF. In DNA, the CDR3 is TGTGCCAGCAGCTTTGGGATGGGGGCCCCAGATACGCAGTATTTT.

The genes are TRBV4-2 and TRBJ2-7; 8 nucleotides match TRBD2. CDR3 size: 19 residues. V was clipped by 2 bases and J by 0 bases; unmatched bases: 15. Looked up from germline, CDR1 is LGHNA and CDR2 is YNFKEQ. The CDR3 region is CASSQNRRSRAGASYEQYF. In DNA form, the CDR3 reads TGTGCCAGCAGCCAAAACAGACGATCCAGAGCGGGAGCCTCCTACGAGCAGTACTTC.

The chain combines TRBV6-5 with TRBJ2-6; 8 positions match TRBD2. The CDR3 is made up of 17 amino acids. Germline CDR1 is MNHEY and CDR2 is SVGAGI. Trimming took 1 base from V and 3 from J; bases not matched to a gene: 5. The CDR3: CASSYYAGGDGANVLTF. Here the CDR3 DNA reads TGTGCCAGCAGTTACTATGCGGGGGGCGATGGGGCCAACGTCCTGACTTTC.

This chain links TRBV20-1 with TRBJ2-5, with 10 bases lining up with TRBD1. CDR3 length equals 14 residues. The V and J ends lost 6 bases and 0 bases, in that order; junction bases with no gene match: 4. Germline V CDR1 and CDR2: DFQATT, SNEGSKA (reference sequence). This chain's CDR3 is CSALGTGDQETQYF. CDR3 coding DNA: TGCAGTGCCCTTGGGACAGGGGACCAAGAGACCCAGTACTTC.

This clonotype was recorded a few times. As DNA, the CDR3 is TGCAGCGTATCGGGACGAGGGGATATAGACGAGCAGTACTTC. Translated, it gives CSVSGRGDIDEQYF. The chain is built from TRBV29-1 and TRBJ2-7; D assignment may be TRBD1 or TRBD2 (5 bases each). CDR1 and CDR2 (germline): SQVTM, ANQGSEA. The CDR3 spans 14 residues. Trimming left V 6 bases short and J 5 bases short, with 20 bases between.

Regarding this clonotype: A much larger clone differs from this one at a single base, so this may be a read error. V is TRBV12-3 or TRBV12-4 and J is TRBJ1-2; tentative D call: TRBD1 (5 bases). The CDR3 runs to 14 residues. CDR3 in amino acids: CGSSPGRGGMGYTF. CDR3 sequence (DNA): TGTGGCAGCAGCCCCGGGCGGGGCGGCATGGGCTACACCTTC.

The CDR3 sequence: CGGAGGYEQYF. CDR3 sequence (DNA): TGCGGTGGGGCGGGGGGCTACGAGCAGTACTTC. The V and J genes are TRBV20-1 and TRBJ2-7; 8 bases match TRBD2. The germline gives CDR1 DFQATT, CDR2 SNEGSKA (reference sequence). The CDR3 sequence is 11 residues long.

This clonotype turned up a few times. The V call is TRBV20-1, the J call TRBJ1-5, with D possibly TRBD1 on 5 matching bases. Germline V gene lookup returns CDR1 DFQATT and CDR2 SNEGSKA (reference sequence). The germline V and J ends were trimmed by 2 bases and 4 bases, with 24 bases remaining between them. There are 18 residues in the CDR3. CDR3 residues: CSARPPGGGALGNQPQHF. Written as DNA, the CDR3 is TGCAGTGCTAGACCCCCCGGGGGTGGGGCTCTGGGGAATCAGCCCCAGCATTTT.

The chain employs TRBV5-1 and TRBJ2-7; D is unresolved. The CDR3 is 15 amino acids. Germline CDR1 reads SGHRS; CDR2 reads YFSETQ. V was clipped by 3 bases and J by 5 bases, with 18 bases between them. The CDR3, as DNA: TGCGCCAGCAGCTCAGTACCGGGCCAGGAGAACGAGCAGTACTTC. Translated, it gives CASSSVPGQENEQYF.

The rearrangement links TRBV29-1 to TRBJ1-2; D gene unclear. Trimming pared 4 bases from V and 4 bases from J, leaving 7 bases between. Germline V CDR1 and CDR2: SQVTM, ANQGSEA. The CDR3 has 11 amino acids. The CDR3 nucleotides read TGCAGCGTTGGGCTGCGCTATGGCTACACCTTC. It translates to CSVGLRYGYTF.

The J gene is TRBJ2-7, the V gene TRBV7-9; D call uncertain. CDR1 is SEHNR, CDR2 FQNEAQ, per germline (reference sequence). Trimming took 3 bases from V and 1 from J, leaving 10 bases between them. The CDR3 extends over 14 amino acids. The CDR3 here is CASSLRLGSYEQYF. CDR3 nucleotides: TGTGCCAGCAGCTTGAGACTTGGTTCCTACGAGCAGTACTTC.

The chain couples TRBV28 to TRBJ1-2; D is ambiguous. CDR1 is MDHEN, CDR2 SYDVKM, per germline. This CDR3 contains 15 residues. Trimming cost V 4 bases and J 6 bases, with 18 bases left between them. The chain's CDR3 is CASSSPWGPNHGYTF. The CDR3 region has the DNA TGTGCCAGCAGTTCTCCCTGGGGTCCCAACCATGGCTACACCTTC.

This clonotype was picked up many times. The chain couples TRBV7-9 to TRBJ2-1, with D hard to call. Trimming removed 4 bases at V and 7 bases at J, with 5 bases between. This CDR3 has 11 amino acids. Germline CDR1 is SEHNR and CDR2 is FQNEAQ (reference sequence). The DNA of the CDR3 is TGTGCCAGCAGCTCATTAAATGAGCAGTTCTTC. Translation: CASSSLNEQFF.

The CDR3 sequence is CASSERGHIGYEQYF. The CDR3 DNA reads TGTGCCAGCAGCGAAAGGGGGCACATAGGCTACGAGCAGTACTTC. The rearrangement links TRBV28 to TRBJ2-7, with 7 bases lining up with TRBD1. Germline V lookup: CDR1 MDHEN, CDR2 SYDVKM. The length of the CDR3 is 15 residues. Unmatched junction bases numbered 11, after V lost 6 bases and J lost 3 bases. The full variable domain, in which reference TRBV28 and TRBJ2-7 provide the parts outside the CDR3, is DVKVTQSSRYLVKRTGEKVFLECVQDMDHENMFWYRQDPGLGLRLIYFSYDVKMKEKGDIPEGYSVSREKKERFSLILESASTNQTSMYLCASSERGHIGYEQYFGPGTRLTVT.

The V gene is TRBV5-1, the J gene TRBJ2-7; 7 bases line up with TRBD1. The CDR3 length is 14 residues. CDR1 and CDR2 from the germline V gene are SGHRS and YFSETQ. Losses at the gene ends were 4 bases for V and 5 bases for J; bases not matched to a gene: 9. CDR3 DNA sequence: TGCGCCAGCAGCGATTCCGGGACAGTTCACGAGCAGTACTTC. Residues: CASSDSGTVHEQYF.

The chain is built from TRBV7-3 and TRBJ2-7; 13 bases fit TRBD2. There are 19 residues in the CDR3. Germline CDR1 is SGHTA and CDR2 is FQGTGA. J gave up 2 bases and V 3 bases, and 13 bases lay outside the gene matches. The CDR3 reads CASSLTGTSGESWTYEQYF. Written as DNA, the CDR3 is TGTGCCAGCAGCTTGACCGGGACTAGCGGGGAGTCTTGGACCTACGAGCAGTACTTC.